The source of this T cell receptor (beta chain) is a study of T-cell memory formation after mild COVID-19 (dated by TCRdb to the early 2020s). Describing the broader study: Most TCR sequence clusters were specific to one of the two donors. In two donors, T-cell clones that expanded and contracted after mild COVID-19 were tracked by sequencing TCRalpha and TCRbeta repertoires over time. The cohort comprised two young, previously healthy adult volunteers, one female and one male. Study-wide findings and limitations: From day 15 to 85, contracting clones showed balanced CD4/CD8 phenotypes, whereas a second wave of clones that expanded from day 15 to 37 leaned towards CD4+. Contracting CD4+ clones were found mainly in CM and EM memory subsets, while CD8+ clones were enriched in EMRA. The study covered only a couple of mild cases, and larger cohorts including severe cases with pre-infection samples were considered necessary. The second-wave clones that peaked on day 37 were not confirmed to be SARS-CoV-2 specific. Some responding clones were detected in pre-infection memory, which suggested that pre-existing cross-reactive memory T cells had joined the SARS-CoV-2 response.

The sequencer listed for this sample is Illumina NovaSeq 6000. cDNA libraries for TCRalpha and TCRbeta were prepared by 5'RACE using constant-segment primers, with sample barcodes and unique molecular identifiers added. RNA was extracted from every sample with Trizol reagent. The libraries were amplified in two PCR steps, and the second step added a second sample barcode and Illumina TruSeq adapters. Libraries were sequenced on an Illumina NovaSeq with 2 x 150 bp paired-end reads. For the original study's pipeline: The reads were demultiplexed and collapsed into UMI-guided consensus sequences using migec v1.2.7. With mixcr v2.1.11, UMI consensuses were aligned to TRA and TRB V and J templates and assembled into clonotypes. A clonotype was counted as expanded or contracted only if both edgeR and NoisET called the change significant, with noise models trained on biological replicates. For edgeR calls, the thresholds were a false discovery rate-adjusted p below 0.01 and a log2 fold-change of 1. As an exploratory analysis of dynamics, PCA with hierarchical clustering was applied to max-normalized trajectories of the 1000 most abundant clonotypes. Separately sequenced CD4+ and CD8+ repertoires were used to assign a CD4 or CD8 phenotype to each responding clone. Through fastp at Q25 and MiXCR, TCRdb rebuilt clones from the public reads, retaining in-frame beta chains. Each record represents a unique CDR3 protein, reported with the most common genes and DNA among its rows. The V and J calls here are based on TCRdb, not the publication. This sample lists some 210,000 distinct CDR3 sequences; around 25% were detected once. The leading ten clones occupy roughly an eighth of the sample.

A note on this clonotype: What this receptor recognizes is not known. Base qualities are not recorded, but no much larger clone differs from it by a single base.

CDR1 and CDR2 were assigned from the germline V gene as MGHRA and YSYEKL. V is pared back by 1 base and J by 3 bases, with 10 bases lying between the germline termini. Reading from cysteine to phenylalanine, the CDR3 counts 14 amino acids. This entry keeps only the CDR3 DNA: 42 bases, framed from base 1. PBMCs were isolated by Ficoll-Paque density gradient centrifugation. Sample: PBMCs or a T cell subset sorted from them (not recorded which). The V and J segments used are TRBV4-1 and TRBJ2-7, with a weak D call of TRBD1 (6 bases match). The receptor was isolated from an adult woman who had mild COVID-19 (a few samples of this study predate the infection). The sample titles of this study are shuffled in the database, so cell type and time point are left out; the donor was told from shared clones. The base sequence is TGCGCCAGCAGCCAAGCAGGGGCGGGCTACGAGCAGTACTTC. Translated, this is CASSQAGAGYEQYF.